This record covers a single T cell receptor (beta chain). The antigen is not known. This sample was included in a study of response to subunit inactivated influenza vaccine. Study conclusions and caveats: The authors suggested that every seasonal influenza vaccination recruits few new T cells.

The ends were cut back, 0 bases at V and 4 bases at J, with 17 bases in the middle. This CDR3 contains 17 residues. Germline CDR1 SGDLS, CDR2 YYNGEE. Via MiXCR, TCRdb re-called the RT-PCR reads, giving one row per CDR3 protein. The sample consists of roughly 540,000 distinct CDR3 sequences, under 30% of them appearing once. These records were also assigned to another study, of T cells expressing NK-cell markers. That work contributes: The authors made TCR beta cDNA libraries by 5'RACE template switching. This switching added a universal primer site and UMIs. Sorted CD3+CD56-NKG2C+, CD3+CD56+NKG2C+ and CD3+CD56+NKG2C- T cells supplied the TCR beta repertoires. Dominant NKG2C+ clonotypes accounted for 1.0-7.0% of CD8+ T cells in six donors. These clonotypes, the leaders elsewhere, also led the CD3+CD56-NKG2C+ fraction in a handful of donors.

The chain employs TRBV9 and TRBJ2-1; perhaps TRBD1 as D (6 bases). The sequence derives from a man over 45 who received an inactivated influenza vaccine. The material sequenced was CD4+ T cells sorted from PBMCs, taken approximately 13 days after vaccination. The CDR3 is CASSVGGHRATYNEQFF. The CDR3 nucleotides are TGTGCCAGCAGCGTAGGAGGACACAGGGCCACTTACAATGAGCAGTTCTTC.